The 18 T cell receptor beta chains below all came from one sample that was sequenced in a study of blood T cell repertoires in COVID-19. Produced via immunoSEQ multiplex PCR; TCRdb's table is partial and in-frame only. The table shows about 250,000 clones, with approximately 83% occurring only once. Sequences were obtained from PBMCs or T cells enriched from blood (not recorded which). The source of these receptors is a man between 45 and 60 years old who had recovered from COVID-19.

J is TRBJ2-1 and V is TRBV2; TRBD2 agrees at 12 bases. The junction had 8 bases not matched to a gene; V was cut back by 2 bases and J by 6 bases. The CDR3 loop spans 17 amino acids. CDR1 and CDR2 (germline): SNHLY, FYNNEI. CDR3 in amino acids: CASSENGLAGMGNEQFF. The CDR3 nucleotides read TGTGCCAGCAGTGAAAACGGACTAGCGGGAATGGGCAATGAGCAGTTCTTC.

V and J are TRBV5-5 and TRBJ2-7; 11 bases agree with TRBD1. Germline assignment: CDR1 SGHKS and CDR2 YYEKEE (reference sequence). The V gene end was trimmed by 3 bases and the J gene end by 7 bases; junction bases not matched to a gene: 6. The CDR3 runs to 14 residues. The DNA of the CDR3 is TGTGCCAGCAGCTCAGGACAGGGGGCTTCTGAGCAGTACTTC. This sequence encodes CASSSGQGASEQYF.

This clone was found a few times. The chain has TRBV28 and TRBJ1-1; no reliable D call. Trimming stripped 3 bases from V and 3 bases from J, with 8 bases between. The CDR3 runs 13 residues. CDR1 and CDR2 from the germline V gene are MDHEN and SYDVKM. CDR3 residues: CASSFRGYTEAFF. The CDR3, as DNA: TGTGCCAGCAGTTTTCGGGGATACACTGAAGCTTTCTTT.

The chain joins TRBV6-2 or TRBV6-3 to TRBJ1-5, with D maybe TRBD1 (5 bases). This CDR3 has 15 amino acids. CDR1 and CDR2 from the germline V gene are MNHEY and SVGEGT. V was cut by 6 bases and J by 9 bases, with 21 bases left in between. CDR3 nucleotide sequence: TGTGCCAGCAGCCACATGGGACCGAAGGGAGGGCCCCAGCATTTT. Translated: CASSHMGPKGGPQHF.

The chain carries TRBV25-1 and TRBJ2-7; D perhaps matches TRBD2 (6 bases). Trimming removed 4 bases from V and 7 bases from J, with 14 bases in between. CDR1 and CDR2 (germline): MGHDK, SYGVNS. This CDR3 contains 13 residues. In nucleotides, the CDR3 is TGTGCCAGCAGTGGCGTACTAGCTGGAGAGCAGTACTTC. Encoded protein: CASSGVLAGEQYF.

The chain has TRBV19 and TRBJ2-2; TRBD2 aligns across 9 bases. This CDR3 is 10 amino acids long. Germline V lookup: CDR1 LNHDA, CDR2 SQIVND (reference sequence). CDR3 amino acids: CGGGVGELFF. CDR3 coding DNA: TGTGGCGGGGGGGTCGGGGAGCTGTTTTTT.

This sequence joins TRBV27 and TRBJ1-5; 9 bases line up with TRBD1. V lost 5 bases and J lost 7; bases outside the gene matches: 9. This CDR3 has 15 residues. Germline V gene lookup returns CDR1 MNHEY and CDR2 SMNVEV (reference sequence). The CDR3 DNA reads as TGTGCCAGCAGTGCGGCACAGGGGGCAGGGCAGCCCCAGCATTTT. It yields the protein CASSAAQGAGQPQHF.

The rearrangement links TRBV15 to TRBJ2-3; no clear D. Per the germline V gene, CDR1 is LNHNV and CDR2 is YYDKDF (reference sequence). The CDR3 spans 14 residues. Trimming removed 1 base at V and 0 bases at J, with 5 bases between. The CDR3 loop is CATSRVKSTDTQYF. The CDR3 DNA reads TGTGCCACCAGCAGAGTAAAAAGCACAGATACGCAGTATTTT.

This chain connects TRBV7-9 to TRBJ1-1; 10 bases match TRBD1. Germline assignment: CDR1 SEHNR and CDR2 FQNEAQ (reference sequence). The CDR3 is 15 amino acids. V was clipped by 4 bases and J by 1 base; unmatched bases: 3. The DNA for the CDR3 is TGTGCCAGCAGCTACGACAGGGGGCGGAACACTGAAGCTTTCTTT. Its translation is CASSYDRGRNTEAFF.

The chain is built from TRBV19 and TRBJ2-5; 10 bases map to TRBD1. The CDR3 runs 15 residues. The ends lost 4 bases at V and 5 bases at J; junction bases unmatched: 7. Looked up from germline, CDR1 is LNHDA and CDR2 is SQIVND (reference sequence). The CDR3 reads CASSTWTGGRETQYF. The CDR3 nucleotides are TGTGCCAGTAGTACCTGGACAGGGGGAAGGGAGACCCAGTACTTC.

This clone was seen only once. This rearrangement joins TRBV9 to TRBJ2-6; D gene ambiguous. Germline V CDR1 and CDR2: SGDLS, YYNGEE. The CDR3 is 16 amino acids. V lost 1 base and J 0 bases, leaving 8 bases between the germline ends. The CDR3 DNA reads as TGTGCCAGCAGCGTAAGACATCCCTCTGGGGCCAACGTCCTGACTTTC. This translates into CASSVRHPSGANVLTF.

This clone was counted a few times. The CDR3 nucleotides are TGCGCCAGCAGCTACCCAGGACAGGACGCCCGGGTGTACTTC. Translated, it gives CASSYPGQDARVYF. The rearrangement links TRBV4-1 to TRBJ2-7, with 7 bases aligning to TRBD1. The CDR3 has 14 residues. V gave up 5 bases and J gave up 12 bases; unmatched junction bases: 16. Germline lookup yields CDR1 MGHRA and CDR2 YSYEKL.

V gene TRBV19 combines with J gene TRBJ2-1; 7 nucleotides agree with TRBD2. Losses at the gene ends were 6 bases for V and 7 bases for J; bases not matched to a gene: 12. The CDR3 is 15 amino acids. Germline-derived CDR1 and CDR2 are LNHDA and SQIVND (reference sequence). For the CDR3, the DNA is TGTGCCAGTAGAACGTTTACGGGGGGATTAAATGAGCAGTTCTTC. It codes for CASRTFTGGLNEQFF.

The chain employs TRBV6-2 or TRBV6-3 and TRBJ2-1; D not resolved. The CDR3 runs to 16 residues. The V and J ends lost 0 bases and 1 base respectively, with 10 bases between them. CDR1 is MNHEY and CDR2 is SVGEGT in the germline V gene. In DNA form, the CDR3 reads TGTGCCAGCAGTTACTCGAACTACCAGTCCTACAATGAGCAGTTCTTC. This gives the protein CASSYSNYQSYNEQFF.

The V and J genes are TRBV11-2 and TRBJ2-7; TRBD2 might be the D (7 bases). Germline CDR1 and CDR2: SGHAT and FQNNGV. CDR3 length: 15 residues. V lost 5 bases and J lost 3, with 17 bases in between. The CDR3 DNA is TGTGCCAGCAGCGACATGGGGGGGCAGGGCTACGAGCAGTACTTC. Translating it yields CASSDMGGQGYEQYF.

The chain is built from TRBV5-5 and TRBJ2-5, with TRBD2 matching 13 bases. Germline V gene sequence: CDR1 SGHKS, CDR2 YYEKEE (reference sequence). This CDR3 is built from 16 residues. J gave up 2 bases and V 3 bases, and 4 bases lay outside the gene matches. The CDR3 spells CASSSRTSGSQETQYF. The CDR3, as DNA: TGTGCCAGCAGCTCTAGGACTAGCGGGAGTCAAGAGACCCAGTACTTC.

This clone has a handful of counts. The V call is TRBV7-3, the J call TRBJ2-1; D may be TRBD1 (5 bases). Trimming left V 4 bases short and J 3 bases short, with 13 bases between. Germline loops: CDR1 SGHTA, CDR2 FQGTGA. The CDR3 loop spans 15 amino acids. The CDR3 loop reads CASSSLAGHYNEQFF. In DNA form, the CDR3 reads TGTGCCAGCAGCTCTTTGGCAGGGCACTACAATGAGCAGTTCTTC.

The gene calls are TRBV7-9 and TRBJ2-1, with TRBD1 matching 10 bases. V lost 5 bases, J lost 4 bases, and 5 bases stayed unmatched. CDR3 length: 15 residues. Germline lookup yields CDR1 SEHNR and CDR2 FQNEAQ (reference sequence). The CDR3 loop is CASSAGQGTYNEQFF. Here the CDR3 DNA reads TGTGCCAGCAGCGCGGGACAGGGGACTTACAATGAGCAGTTCTTC.